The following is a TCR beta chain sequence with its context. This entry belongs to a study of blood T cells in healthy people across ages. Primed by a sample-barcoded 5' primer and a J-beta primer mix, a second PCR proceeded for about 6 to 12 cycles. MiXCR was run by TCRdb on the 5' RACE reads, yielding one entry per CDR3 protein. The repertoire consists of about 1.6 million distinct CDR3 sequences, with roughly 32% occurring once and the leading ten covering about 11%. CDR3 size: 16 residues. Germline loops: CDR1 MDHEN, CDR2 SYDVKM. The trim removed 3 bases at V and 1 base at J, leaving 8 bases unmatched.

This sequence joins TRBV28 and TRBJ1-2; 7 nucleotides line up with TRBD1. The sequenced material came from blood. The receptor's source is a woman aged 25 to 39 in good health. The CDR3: CASSFFMRGHNYGYTF. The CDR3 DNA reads TGTGCCAGCAGTTTTTTTATGAGGGGGCATAACTATGGCTACACCTTC.